This T cell receptor beta chain was profiled in a study of identifying expanded T cells in peripheral blood. The V gene lost 1 base and the J gene lost 0 bases, with 13 bases spanning the gap. Germline-derived CDR1 and CDR2 are SNHLY and FYNNEI. The length of the CDR3 is 16 residues. To note about this clone: What it binds is unknown.

Some clones are missing from TCRdb's copy, which holds only in-frame ones; the method was immunoSEQ multiplex PCR. This sample has tens of thousands of clones, with roughly 84% found just once. Collection occurred without any documented infections or immune events in donors. Overall study results and limits: Differentially abundant clones: roughly 1.3 between replicates, 16.4 at around 14 days, 19 to 20 at four. Clone count variance between two-week samples rose with total template count.

The J gene is TRBJ2-7, the V gene TRBV2; D is undetermined. Sequencing was done on a sample of blood. This sequence originates from a person aged 18-70 years in good health. The CDR3, as DNA: TGTGCCAGCAGTGAAGGTGGTAGCCGGTACTCCTACGAGCAGTACTTC. Its translation is CASSEGGSRYSYEQYF.